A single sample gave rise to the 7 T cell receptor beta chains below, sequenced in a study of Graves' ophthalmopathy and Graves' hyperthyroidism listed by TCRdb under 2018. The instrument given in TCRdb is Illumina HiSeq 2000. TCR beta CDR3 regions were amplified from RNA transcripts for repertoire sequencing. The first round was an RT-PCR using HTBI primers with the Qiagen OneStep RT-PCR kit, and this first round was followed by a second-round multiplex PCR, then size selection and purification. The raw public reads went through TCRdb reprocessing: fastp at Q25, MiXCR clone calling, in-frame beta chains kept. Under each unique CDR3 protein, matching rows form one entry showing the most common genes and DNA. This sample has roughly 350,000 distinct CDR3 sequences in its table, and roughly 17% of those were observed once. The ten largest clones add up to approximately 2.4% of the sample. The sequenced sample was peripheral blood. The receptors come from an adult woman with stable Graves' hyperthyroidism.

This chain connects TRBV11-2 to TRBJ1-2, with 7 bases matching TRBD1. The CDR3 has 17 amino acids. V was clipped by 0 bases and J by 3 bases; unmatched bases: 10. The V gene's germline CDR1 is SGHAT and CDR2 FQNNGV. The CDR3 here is CASSLDEQQGRHYGYTF. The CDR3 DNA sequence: TGTGCCAGCAGCTTAGATGAGCAACAGGGGCGCCACTATGGCTACACCTTC.

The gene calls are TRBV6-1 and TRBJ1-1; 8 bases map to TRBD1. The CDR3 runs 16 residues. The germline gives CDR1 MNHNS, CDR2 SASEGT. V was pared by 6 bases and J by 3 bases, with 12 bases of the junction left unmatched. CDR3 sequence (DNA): TGTGCCAGCAGCCCACGCCGGACAGGGACGGACACTGAAGCTTTCTTT. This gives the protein CASSPRRTGTDTEAFF.

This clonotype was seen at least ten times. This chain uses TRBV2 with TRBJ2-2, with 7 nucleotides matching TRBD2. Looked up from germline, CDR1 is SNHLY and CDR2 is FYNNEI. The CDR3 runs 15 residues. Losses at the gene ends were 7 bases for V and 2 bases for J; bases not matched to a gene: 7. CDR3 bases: TGTGCCAGCATACGCGCGGGGGATAACACCGGGGAGCTGTTTTTT. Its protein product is CASIRAGDNTGELFF.

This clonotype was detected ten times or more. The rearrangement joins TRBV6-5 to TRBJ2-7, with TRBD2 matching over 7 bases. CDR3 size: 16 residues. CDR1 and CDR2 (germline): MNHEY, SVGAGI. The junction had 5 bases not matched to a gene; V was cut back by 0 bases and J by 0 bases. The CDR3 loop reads CASSYSASGGSYEQYF. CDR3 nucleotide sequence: TGTGCCAGCAGTTACTCGGCTAGCGGAGGCTCCTACGAGCAGTACTTC.

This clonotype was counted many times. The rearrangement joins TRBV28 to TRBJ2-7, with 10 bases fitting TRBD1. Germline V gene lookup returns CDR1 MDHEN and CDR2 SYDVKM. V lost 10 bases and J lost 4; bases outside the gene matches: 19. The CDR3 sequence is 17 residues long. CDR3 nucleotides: TGTGCCAACAGCCTAGGGGTGAGGCGGGACAGGGGTTACGAGCAGTACTTC. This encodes CANSLGVRRDRGYEQYF.

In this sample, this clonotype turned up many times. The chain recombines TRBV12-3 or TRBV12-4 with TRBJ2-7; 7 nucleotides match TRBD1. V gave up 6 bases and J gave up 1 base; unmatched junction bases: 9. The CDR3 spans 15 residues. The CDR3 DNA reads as TGTGCCAGCAGCCGGACCCCGGGACAGTCCTACGAGCAGTACTTC. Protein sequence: CASSRTPGQSYEQYF.

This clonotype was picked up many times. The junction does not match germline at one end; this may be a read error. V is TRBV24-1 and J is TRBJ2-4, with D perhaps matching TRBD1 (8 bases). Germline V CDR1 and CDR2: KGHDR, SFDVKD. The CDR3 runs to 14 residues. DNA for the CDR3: TGTGCCACCAGGGAGACAGGGGAGGGAGGCATTAAGTACTTC. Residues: CATRETGEGGIKYF.